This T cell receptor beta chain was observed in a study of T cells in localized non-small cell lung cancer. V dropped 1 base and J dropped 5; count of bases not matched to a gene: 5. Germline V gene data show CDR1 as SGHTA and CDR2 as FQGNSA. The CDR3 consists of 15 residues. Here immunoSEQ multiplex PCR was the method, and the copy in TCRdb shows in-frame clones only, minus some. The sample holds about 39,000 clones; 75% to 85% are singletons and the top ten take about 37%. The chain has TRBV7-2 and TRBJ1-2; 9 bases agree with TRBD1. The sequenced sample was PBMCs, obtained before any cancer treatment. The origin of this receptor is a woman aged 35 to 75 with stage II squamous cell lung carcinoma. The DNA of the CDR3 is TGTGCCAGCAGCTTAGGACAGGGGGACGGTTATGGCTACACCTTC. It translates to CASSLGQGDGYGYTF.